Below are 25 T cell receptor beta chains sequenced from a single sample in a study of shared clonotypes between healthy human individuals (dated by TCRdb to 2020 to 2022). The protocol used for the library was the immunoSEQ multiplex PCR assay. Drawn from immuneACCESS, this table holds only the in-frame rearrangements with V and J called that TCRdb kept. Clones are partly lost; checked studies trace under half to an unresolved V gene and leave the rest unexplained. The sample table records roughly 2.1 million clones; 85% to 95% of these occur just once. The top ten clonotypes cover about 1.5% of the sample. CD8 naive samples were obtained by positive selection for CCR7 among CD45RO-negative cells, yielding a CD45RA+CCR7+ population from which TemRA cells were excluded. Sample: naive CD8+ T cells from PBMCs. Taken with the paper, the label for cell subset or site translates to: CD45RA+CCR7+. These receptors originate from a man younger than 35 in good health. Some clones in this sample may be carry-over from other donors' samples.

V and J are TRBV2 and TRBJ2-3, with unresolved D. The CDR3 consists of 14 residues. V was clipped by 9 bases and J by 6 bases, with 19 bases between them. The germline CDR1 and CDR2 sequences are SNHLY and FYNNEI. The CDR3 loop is CARDPPFVGDTQYF. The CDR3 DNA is TGTGCCAGGGATCCCCCATTTGTCGGTGATACGCAGTATTTT.

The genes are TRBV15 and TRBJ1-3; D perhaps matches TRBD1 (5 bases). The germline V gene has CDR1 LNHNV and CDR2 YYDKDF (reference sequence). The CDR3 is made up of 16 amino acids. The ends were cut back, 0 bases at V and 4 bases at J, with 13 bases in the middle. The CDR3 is CATSRDQRGFGNTIYF. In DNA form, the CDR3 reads TGTGCCACCAGCAGAGATCAGCGGGGGTTCGGAAACACCATATATTTT.

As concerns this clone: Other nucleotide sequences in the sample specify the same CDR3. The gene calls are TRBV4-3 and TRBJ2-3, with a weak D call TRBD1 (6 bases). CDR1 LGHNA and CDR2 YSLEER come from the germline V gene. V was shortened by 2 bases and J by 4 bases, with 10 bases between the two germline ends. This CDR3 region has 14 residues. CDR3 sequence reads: CASSQTSGADTQYF. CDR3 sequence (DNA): TGCGCCAGCAGCCAAACCTCAGGGGCAGATACGCAGTATTTT.

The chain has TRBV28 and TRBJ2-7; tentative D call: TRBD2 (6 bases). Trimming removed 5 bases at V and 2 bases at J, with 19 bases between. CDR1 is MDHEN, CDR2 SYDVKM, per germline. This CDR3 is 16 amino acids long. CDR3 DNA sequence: TGTGCCAGCAGTCATAAAAAACCGGGGGATACCTACGAGCAGTACTTC. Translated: CASSHKKPGDTYEQYF.

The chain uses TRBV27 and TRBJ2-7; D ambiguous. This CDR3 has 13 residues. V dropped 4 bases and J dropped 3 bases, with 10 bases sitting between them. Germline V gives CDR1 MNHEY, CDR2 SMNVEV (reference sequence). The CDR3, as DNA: TGTGCCAGCAGTTGGGCCTTGGGCTACGAGCAGTACTTC. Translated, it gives CASSWALGYEQYF.

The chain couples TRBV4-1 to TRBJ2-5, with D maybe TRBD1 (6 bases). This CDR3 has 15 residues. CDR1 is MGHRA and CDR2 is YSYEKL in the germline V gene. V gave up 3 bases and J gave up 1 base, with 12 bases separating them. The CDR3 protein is CASSQATGFQETQYF. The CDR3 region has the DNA TGCGCCAGCAGCCAGGCGACAGGCTTCCAAGAGACCCAGTACTTC.

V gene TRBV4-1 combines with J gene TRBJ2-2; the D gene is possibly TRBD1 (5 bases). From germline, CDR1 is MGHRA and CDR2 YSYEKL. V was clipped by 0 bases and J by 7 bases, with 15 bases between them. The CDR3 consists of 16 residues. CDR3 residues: CASSQDFPTVRGELFF. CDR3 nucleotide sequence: TGCGCCAGCAGCCAAGACTTTCCGACAGTTCGCGGGGAGCTGTTTTTT.

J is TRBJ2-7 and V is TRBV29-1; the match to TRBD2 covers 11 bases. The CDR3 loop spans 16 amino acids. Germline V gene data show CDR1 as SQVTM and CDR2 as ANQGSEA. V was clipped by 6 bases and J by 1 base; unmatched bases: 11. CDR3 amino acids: CSVHIPLAGGSYEQYF. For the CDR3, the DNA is TGCAGCGTCCACATTCCATTAGCGGGAGGGTCCTACGAGCAGTACTTC.

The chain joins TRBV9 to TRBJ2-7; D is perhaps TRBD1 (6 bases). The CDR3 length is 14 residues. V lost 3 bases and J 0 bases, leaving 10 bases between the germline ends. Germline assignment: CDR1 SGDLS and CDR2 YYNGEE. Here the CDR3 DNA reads TGTGCCAGCAGCGGAACAGGGTACTCCTACGAGCAGTACTTC. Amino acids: CASSGTGYSYEQYF.

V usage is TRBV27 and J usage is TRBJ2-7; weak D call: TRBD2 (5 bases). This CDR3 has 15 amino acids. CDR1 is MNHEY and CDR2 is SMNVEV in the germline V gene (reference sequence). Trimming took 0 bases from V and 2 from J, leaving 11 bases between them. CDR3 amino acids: CASSLSTSDPYEQYF. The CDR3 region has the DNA TGTGCCAGCAGTTTATCAACTAGTGATCCCTACGAGCAGTACTTC.

Here the CDR3 DNA reads TGTGCCACTTTAGGGGGAGGGAACACTGAAGCTTTCTTT. Translating it yields CATLGGGNTEAFF. The chain is built from TRBV10-3 and TRBJ1-1; tentative D call: TRBD1 (6 bases). CDR1 is ENHRY and CDR2 is SYGVKD in the germline V gene. V was clipped by 10 bases and J by 1 base, with 13 bases between them. The CDR3 spans 13 residues.

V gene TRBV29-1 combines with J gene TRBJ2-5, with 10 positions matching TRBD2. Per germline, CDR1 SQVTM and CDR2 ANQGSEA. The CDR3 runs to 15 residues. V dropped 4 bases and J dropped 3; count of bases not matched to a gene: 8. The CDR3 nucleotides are TGCAGCGTTGGGAAATCGGGACTAGCGAAAGAGACCCAGTACTTC. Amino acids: CSVGKSGLAKETQYF.

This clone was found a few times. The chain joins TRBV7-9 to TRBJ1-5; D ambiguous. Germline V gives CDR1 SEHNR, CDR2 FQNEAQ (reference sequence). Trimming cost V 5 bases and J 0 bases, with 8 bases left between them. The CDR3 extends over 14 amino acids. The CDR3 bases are TGTGCCAGCAGCCAAGCCCATAGCAATCAGCCCCAGCATTTT. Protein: CASSQAHSNQPQHF. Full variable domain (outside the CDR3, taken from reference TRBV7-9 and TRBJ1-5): DTGVSQNPRHKITKRGQNVTFRCDPISEHNRLYWYRQTLGQGPEFLTYFQNEAQLEKSRLLSDRFSAERPKGSFSTLEIQRTEQGDSAMYLCASSQAHSNQPQHFGDGTRLSIL.

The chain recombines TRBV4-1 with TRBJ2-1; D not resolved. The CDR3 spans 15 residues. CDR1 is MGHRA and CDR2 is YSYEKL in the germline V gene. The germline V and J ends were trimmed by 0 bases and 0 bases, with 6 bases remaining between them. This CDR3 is CASSQEPISYNEQFF. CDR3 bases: TGCGCCAGCAGCCAAGAGCCGATCTCCTACAATGAGCAGTTCTTC.

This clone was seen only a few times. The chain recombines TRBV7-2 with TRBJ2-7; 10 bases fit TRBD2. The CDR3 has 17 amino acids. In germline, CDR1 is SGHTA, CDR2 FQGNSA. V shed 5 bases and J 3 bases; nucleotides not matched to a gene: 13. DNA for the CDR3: TGTGCCAGCAGCGGCGACCGGACTAGCGGCCTAAGCTACGAGCAGTACTTC. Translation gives CASSGDRTSGLSYEQYF.

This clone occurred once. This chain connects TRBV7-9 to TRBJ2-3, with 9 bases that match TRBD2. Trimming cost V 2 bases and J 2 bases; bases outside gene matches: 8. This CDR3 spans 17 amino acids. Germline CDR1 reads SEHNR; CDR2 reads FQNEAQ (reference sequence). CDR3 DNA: TGTGCCAGCAGCTTATCAGGGCGGGAGGGGATCACAGATACGCAGTATTTT. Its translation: CASSLSGREGITDTQYF.

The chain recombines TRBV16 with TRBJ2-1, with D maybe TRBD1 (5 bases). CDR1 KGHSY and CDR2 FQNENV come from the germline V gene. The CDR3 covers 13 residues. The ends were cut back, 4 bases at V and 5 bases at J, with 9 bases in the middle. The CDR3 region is CASSPTGNNEQFF. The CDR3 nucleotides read TGTGCCAGCAGCCCAACAGGAAACAATGAGCAGTTCTTC.

This CDR3 is CASSKGGEFTYEQFF. The CDR3 DNA reads TGTGCCAGCAGTAAGGGGGGGGAGTTCACATATGAGCAGTTCTTC. The chain has TRBV2 and TRBJ2-1; D is perhaps TRBD2 (7 bases). V was trimmed by 5 bases and J by 8 bases, leaving 19 bases between them. The V gene's germline CDR1 is SNHLY and CDR2 FYNNEI. This CDR3 is 15 amino acids long. Full variable domain (remainder filled in from reference TRBV2 and TRBJ2-1): EPEVTQTPSHQVTQMGQEVILRCVPISNHLYFYWYRQILGQKVEFLVSFYNNEISEKSEIFDDQFSVERPDGSNFTLKIRSTKLEDSAMYFCASSKGGEFTYEQFFGPGTRLTVL.

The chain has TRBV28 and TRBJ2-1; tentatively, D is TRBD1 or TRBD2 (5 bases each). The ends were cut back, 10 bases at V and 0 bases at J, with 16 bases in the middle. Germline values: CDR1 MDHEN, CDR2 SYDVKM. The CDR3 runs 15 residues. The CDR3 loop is CAIGETGFSYNEQFF. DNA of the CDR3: TGTGCCATCGGGGAAACAGGTTTCTCCTACAATGAGCAGTTCTTC.

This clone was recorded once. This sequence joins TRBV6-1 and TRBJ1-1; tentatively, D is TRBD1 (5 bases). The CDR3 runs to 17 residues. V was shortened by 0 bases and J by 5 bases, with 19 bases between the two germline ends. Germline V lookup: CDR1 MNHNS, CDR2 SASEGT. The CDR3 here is CASSEAGGFQLDTEAFF. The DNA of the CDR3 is TGTGCCAGCAGTGAAGCGGGGGGTTTTCAGTTGGATACTGAAGCTTTCTTT.

CDR3 nucleotide sequence: TGTGCCAGCAGCTTAGATGCGGGCCTAGCGGGAACGGGCAATGAGCAGTTCTTC. This codes for CASSLDAGLAGTGNEQFF. V is TRBV7-2 and J is TRBJ2-1; 9 nucleotides align to TRBD2. The V gene's germline CDR1 is SGHTA and CDR2 FQGNSA. The CDR3 runs to 18 residues. The V segment lost 1 base and the J segment 6 bases; nucleotides outside the gene matches: 13.

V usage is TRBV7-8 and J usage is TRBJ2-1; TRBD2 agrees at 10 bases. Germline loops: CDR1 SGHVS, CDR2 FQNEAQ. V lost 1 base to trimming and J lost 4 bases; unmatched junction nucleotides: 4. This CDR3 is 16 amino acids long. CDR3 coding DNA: TGTGCCAGCAGCTTAGTGCTAGCGGGGGTTTACAATGAGCAGTTCTTC. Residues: CASSLVLAGVYNEQFF.

The CDR3 spells CASSPAGTEYGYTF. CDR3 coding DNA: TGCGCCAGCAGCCCCGCCGGGACGGAATATGGCTACACCTTC. The V and J genes are TRBV4-3 and TRBJ1-2; D may be TRBD1 (5 bases). Deletions cut 4 bases from V and 5 bases from J, with 14 bases between. CDR1 and CDR2 from the germline V gene are LGHNA and YSLEER. The CDR3 runs to 14 residues.

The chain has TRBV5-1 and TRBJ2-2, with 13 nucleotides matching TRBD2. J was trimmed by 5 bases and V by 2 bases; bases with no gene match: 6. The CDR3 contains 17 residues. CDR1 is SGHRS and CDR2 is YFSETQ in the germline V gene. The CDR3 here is CASSFGLAGENTGELFF. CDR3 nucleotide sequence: TGCGCCAGCAGCTTTGGACTAGCGGGAGAGAATACCGGGGAGCTGTTTTTT.

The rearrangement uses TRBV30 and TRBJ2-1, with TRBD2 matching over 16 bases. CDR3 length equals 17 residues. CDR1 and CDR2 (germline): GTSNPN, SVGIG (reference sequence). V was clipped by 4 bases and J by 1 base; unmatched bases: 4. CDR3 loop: CAWTGLAGGLSYNEQFF. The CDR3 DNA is TGTGCCTGGACGGGACTAGCGGGAGGGCTTTCCTACAATGAGCAGTTCTTC.